This T cell receptor beta chain comes out of a study of T cell repertoires in cytomegalovirus infection. Study summary: The study used recently identified HLA-C-restricted and well-studied HLA-B-restricted CMV epitopes.

TCRdb called the reads again in MiXCR, with one record for every CDR3 protein. Of hundreds of thousands of distinct CDR3 sequences listed, around 30% are singletons. Germline V gene data show CDR1 as KGHDR and CDR2 as SFDVKD. This CDR3 is 21 amino acids long. J was trimmed by 3 bases and V by 2 bases; bases with no gene match: 17. For this clonotype: Its antigen is undetermined.

Sequencing used cultured PBMCs, obtained from culture after CMV antigen stimulation. The clonotype originates from a human donor in good health (CMV status not recorded). Some clones in this sample may be carry-over from other donors' samples. The chain is built from TRBV24-1 and TRBJ2-1, with 11 bases that match TRBD2. The CDR3 sequence is CATSDYRQGLLAGVFYNEQFF. DNA for the CDR3: TGTGCCACCAGTGATTACCGACAGGGACTACTAGCGGGAGTTTTCTACAATGAGCAGTTCTTC.